Each of the 21 T cell receptor beta chains below was sequenced from the same sample in a study of blood T cell repertoires in COVID-19. This table comes from immunoSEQ multiplex PCR, and its TCRdb copy is limited to in-frame clones, with some not included. The table shows approximately 120,000 clones, with about 77% occurring only once. The source material was peripheral blood. These receptors came from a human donor in a cohort sampled during active COVID-19.

The J gene is TRBJ1-1, the V gene TRBV4-2; perhaps TRBD1 as D (5 bases). With 1 base removed from V and 1 base from J, the gap between germline ends came to 16 bases. Germline V CDR1 and CDR2: LGHNA, YNFKEQ. The CDR3 sequence is 17 residues long. The DNA for the CDR3 is TGTGCCAGCAGCCAAGCTGGGGCCCTAGAGAAGAACACTGAAGCTTTCTTT. It is translated as CASSQAGALEKNTEAFF.

The DNA of the CDR3 is TGTGCCTTGCTTACTAGCGGGATTGGCGATACGCAGTATTTT. It encodes CALLTSGIGDTQYF. The rearrangement joins TRBV30 to TRBJ2-3; 10 nucleotides match TRBD2. The CDR3 runs to 14 residues. Germline assignment: CDR1 GTSNPN and CDR2 SVGIG (reference sequence). J was trimmed by 6 bases and V by 7 bases; bases with no gene match: 10.

The CDR3 spells CASSKGAKDTGELFF. The CDR3 nucleotides read TGCGCCAGCAGTAAGGGGGCGAAGGACACCGGGGAGCTGTTTTTT. This sequence joins TRBV23-1 and TRBJ2-2; 7 nucleotides line up with TRBD1. TRBV23-1 is known as an ORF, though its function is uncertain. V was clipped by 5 bases and J by 3 bases; unmatched bases: 6. The CDR3 loop spans 15 amino acids.

V and J are TRBV10-3 and TRBJ2-2, with 9 bases identical to TRBD2. CDR1 is ENHRY and CDR2 is SYGVKD in the germline V gene. The CDR3 is 16 residues long. The junction had 7 bases not matched to a gene; V was cut back by 4 bases and J by 4 bases. The CDR3 DNA reads TGTGCCATCAGTGGGCCCGGGACTAGCCTCACCGGGGAGCTGTTTTTT. Residues: CAISGPGTSLTGELFF.

The chain employs TRBV27 and TRBJ1-1, with D perhaps matching TRBD1 (5 bases). Germline CDR1 reads MNHEY; CDR2 reads SMNVEV (reference sequence). The CDR3 is 12 amino acids. Deletions cut 7 bases from V and 1 base from J, with 7 bases between. In nucleotides, the CDR3 is TGTGCCAGCAAAACAGGGAACACTGAAGCTTTCTTT. This translates into CASKTGNTEAFF.

J is TRBJ2-3 and V is TRBV7-2; tentative D call: TRBD1 (5 bases). Between the trimmed V and J ends, which lost 3 bases and 1 base, there was a span of 8 bases. This CDR3 is built from 14 residues. Per the germline V gene, CDR1 is SGHTA and CDR2 is FQGNSA. The CDR3 coding sequence is TGTGCCAGCAGCTTCCTGGGGCGCACAGATACGCAGTATTTT. It codes for CASSFLGRTDTQYF.

The chain joins TRBV10-3 to TRBJ1-2; tentative D call: TRBD1 (6 bases). This CDR3 is built from 14 residues. Germline V gives CDR1 ENHRY, CDR2 SYGVKD. Trimming shortened V by 4 bases and J by 2 bases, and 11 bases separated the two germline ends. This CDR3 reads CAISGTGQNYGYTF. CDR3 nucleotide sequence: TGTGCCATCAGTGGGACCGGACAGAACTATGGCTACACCTTC.

J is TRBJ2-7 and V is TRBV27, with 7 bases aligning to TRBD2. Germline trimming cut 8 bases from V and 0 bases from J; bases unmatched to any gene: 10. The germline CDR1 and CDR2 sequences are MNHEY and SMNVEV (reference sequence). This CDR3 spans 15 amino acids. The CDR3 sequence: CASQFGGSTSYEQYF. The CDR3 nucleotides read TGTGCCAGCCAGTTCGGGGGGTCCACCTCCTACGAGCAGTACTTC.

The chain uses TRBV11-3 and TRBJ1-1; the D is unclear. This CDR3 comprises 13 residues. From germline, CDR1 is SGHNT and CDR2 YENEEA. V lost 2 bases and J lost 10, with 14 bases in between. CDR3 loop: CASSLRSGERAFF. The CDR3 nucleotides are TGTGCCAGCAGCTTAAGGTCCGGCGAGCGAGCTTTCTTT.

V is TRBV19 and J is TRBJ2-3, with TRBD2 matching over 9 bases. Trimming took 4 bases from V and 5 from J; bases not matched to a gene: 16. Germline CDR1 reads LNHDA; CDR2 reads SQIVND (reference sequence). This CDR3 spans 18 amino acids. The CDR3: CASSTDRGGGRAIDTQYF. CDR3 coding DNA: TGTGCCAGTAGTACCGACCGTGGTGGCGGGAGGGCGATAGATACGCAGTATTTT.

The chain links TRBV27 to TRBJ2-1, with TRBD2 identical over 11 bases. This CDR3 is 17 amino acids long. Germline CDR1 is MNHEY and CDR2 is SMNVEV (reference sequence). V shed 3 bases and J 3 bases; nucleotides not matched to a gene: 7. In DNA, the CDR3 is TGTGCCAGCAGTTTCCATCGAACTAGCGGGAGCTACAATGAGCAGTTCTTC. Protein product: CASSFHRTSGSYNEQFF.

For this clone: One end of the junction is discordant with germline, which a read error may explain. The V and J genes are TRBV7-9 and TRBJ1-1; 7 bases are a match to TRBD1. The CDR3 runs to 14 residues. Germline CDR1 is SEHNR and CDR2 is FQNEAQ (reference sequence). CDR3 sequence (DNA): TGTGCCAGCACCTTAGGGGACAGGAACACTGAAGCTTTCTTT. This codes for CASTLGDRNTEAFF.

This clone was found once. The V call is TRBV6-5, the J call TRBJ2-1; 7 nucleotides match TRBD1. With V trimmed by 5 bases and J by 9 bases, 13 bases remained unmatched. In germline, CDR1 is MNHEY, CDR2 SVGAGI. The CDR3 has 15 amino acids. In nucleotides, the CDR3 is TGTGCCAGCAGTCTAAACCCGACAGGGTATAGTGAGCAGTTCTTC. It is translated as CASSLNPTGYSEQFF.

This clone was recorded once. The chain carries TRBV2 and TRBJ2-3; 8 nucleotides match TRBD1. Unmatched junction bases numbered 5, after V lost 10 bases and J lost 2 bases. From germline, CDR1 is SNHLY and CDR2 FYNNEI. CDR3 length: 13 residues. The CDR3 coding sequence is TGTGCCACAGGGACAGGATTCACAGATACGCAGTATTTT. Translating gives CATGTGFTDTQYF.

This rearrangement joins TRBV7-2 to TRBJ2-7; 12 nucleotides agree with TRBD2. The CDR3 has 17 amino acids. The V and J ends lost 1 base and 0 bases, in that order; junction bases with no gene match: 4. The germline CDR1 and CDR2 sequences are SGHTA and FQGNSA. The CDR3 protein is CASSLVRTSGISYEQYF. The CDR3 coding sequence is TGTGCCAGCAGCTTAGTAAGGACTAGCGGGATCTCCTACGAGCAGTACTTC. The variable domain in full, with the rest retrieved from reference TRBV7-2 and TRBJ2-7, is GAGVSQSPSNKVTEKGKDVELRCDPISGHTALYWYRQSLGQGLEFLIYFQGNSAPDKSGLPSDRFSAERTGGSVSTLTIQRTQQEDSAVYLCASSLVRTSGISYEQYFGPGTRLTVT.

This sequence joins TRBV2 and TRBJ1-1; no reliable D call. The CDR3 is 14 residues long. CDR1 is SNHLY and CDR2 is FYNNEI in the germline V gene. Trimming pared 7 bases from V and 1 base from J, leaving 13 bases between. CDR3 in DNA: TGTGCCAGCACCGATTCAAGGAGGAACACTGAAGCTTTCTTT. Residues: CASTDSRRNTEAFF.

V usage is TRBV5-1 and J usage is TRBJ1-1; 9 bases are shared with TRBD1. Looked up from germline, CDR1 is SGHRS and CDR2 is YFSETQ. The CDR3 is made up of 15 amino acids. The junction had 7 bases not matched to a gene; V was cut back by 0 bases and J by 7 bases. In DNA, the CDR3 is TGCGCCAGCAGCTTGGAAGGGACAGGGAGAGGTGAAGCTTTCTTT. Residues: CASSLEGTGRGEAFF.

This clone was seen only a few times. V gene TRBV2 combines with J gene TRBJ1-5, with a possible D match to TRBD1 (5 bases). The CDR3 spans 16 residues. Trimming pared 0 bases from V and 7 bases from J, leaving 16 bases between. Germline V gives CDR1 SNHLY, CDR2 FYNNEI. CDR3 region: CASSEALQGAGQPQHF. CDR3 in DNA: TGTGCCAGCAGTGAAGCGCTTCAAGGGGCGGGACAGCCCCAGCATTTT.

This chain joins TRBV2 and TRBJ1-5; D is undetermined. Trimming removed 3 bases from V and 7 bases from J, with 16 bases in between. CDR1 is SNHLY and CDR2 is FYNNEI in the germline V gene. The CDR3 is 15 residues long. CDR3 DNA sequence: TGTGCCAGCAGTGAGGAGGATGAAGGTCTGCAGCCCCAGCATTTT. This translates into CASSEEDEGLQPQHF. The full variable domain, rest sourced from reference TRBV2 and TRBJ1-5, is EPEVTQTPSHQVTQMGQEVILRCVPISNHLYFYWYRQILGQKVEFLVSFYNNEISEKSEIFDDQFSVERPDGSNFTLKIRSTKLEDSAMYFCASSEEDEGLQPQHFGDGTRLSIL.

This chain connects TRBV6-5 to TRBJ1-1; D is possibly TRBD1 (6 bases). Between the trimmed V and J ends, which lost 6 bases and 2 bases, there was a span of 16 bases. The CDR3 length is 15 residues. CDR1 is MNHEY, CDR2 SVGAGI, per germline. The DNA for the CDR3 is TGTGCCAGCAGGGTACAGACAGGCACCAACACTGAAGCTTTCTTT. As protein: CASRVQTGTNTEAFF.

The chain couples TRBV28 to TRBJ2-7; 9 bases agree with TRBD2. The junction had 6 bases not matched to a gene; V was cut back by 0 bases and J by 3 bases. Looked up from germline, CDR1 is MDHEN and CDR2 is SYDVKM. There are 16 residues in the CDR3. In nucleotides, the CDR3 is TGTGCCAGCAGTTTATGGGCGGGGGGGTCCAACTACGAGCAGTACTTC. Translated: CASSLWAGGSNYEQYF.